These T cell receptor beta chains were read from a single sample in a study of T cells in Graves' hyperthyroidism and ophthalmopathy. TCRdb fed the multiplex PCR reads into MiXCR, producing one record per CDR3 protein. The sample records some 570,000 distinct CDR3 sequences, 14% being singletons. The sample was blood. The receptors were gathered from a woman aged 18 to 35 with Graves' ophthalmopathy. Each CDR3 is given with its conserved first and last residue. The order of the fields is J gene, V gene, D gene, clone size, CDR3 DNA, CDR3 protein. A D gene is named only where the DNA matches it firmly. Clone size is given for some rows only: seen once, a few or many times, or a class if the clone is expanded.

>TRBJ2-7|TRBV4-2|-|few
TGTGCCAGCAGCCAAGATTGGGGCAGCTCCTACGAGCAGTACTTC
CASSQDWGSSYEQYF
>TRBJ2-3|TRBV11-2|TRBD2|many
TGTGCCAGCAGCCCCCTCAAGGGGAGGGCAGATACGCAGTATTTT
CASSPLKGRADTQYF
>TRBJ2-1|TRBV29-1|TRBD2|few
TGCAGCGTTGAAGATCTTTCGGGCGCGCGGGAGCGTGGCCTAAGCTCCTACAATGAGCAGTTCTTC
CSVEDLSGARERGLSSYNEQFF
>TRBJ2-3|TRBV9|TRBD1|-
TGTGCCAGCAGCGTAGGACAGGGTAGGGATATATGGGACCTCGGGACCTTCACAGATACGCAGTATTTT
CASSVGQGRDIWDLGTFTDTQYF
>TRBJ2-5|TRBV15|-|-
TGTGCCACCAGCAGCCGGGACTCCCAAGAGACCCAGTACTTC
CATSSRDSQETQYF
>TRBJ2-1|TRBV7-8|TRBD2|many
TGTGCCAGCTTCCTAGCGGGAGGGGGCTACAATGAGCAGTTCTTC
CASFLAGGGYNEQFF
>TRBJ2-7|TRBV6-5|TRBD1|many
TGTGCCAGCAGTTACTCGGGACAGGGGTTGGACGAGCAGTACTTC
CASSYSGQGLDEQYF
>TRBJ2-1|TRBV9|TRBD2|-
TGTGCCAGCAGCGCTAGCGGGACCACGGGTGAGCAGTTCTTC
CASSASGTTGEQFF
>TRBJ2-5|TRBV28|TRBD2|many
TGTGCCAGCAGTTTTGGGGACAGAGCGGGAGGAGGTGAGACCCAGTACTTC
CASSFGDRAGGGETQYF
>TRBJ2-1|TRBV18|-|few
TGTGCCAGCTCACCAATGAACTACAATGAGCAGTTCTTC
CASSPMNYNEQFF
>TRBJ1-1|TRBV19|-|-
TGTGCCAGTAGCGACCTCCCTGGACAGAAGAACACTGAAGCTTTCTTT
CASSDLPGQKNTEAFF
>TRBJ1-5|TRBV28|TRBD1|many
TGTGCCAGCAGTGACCCCCGGGACAGGGCTTTCCTCTTCAATCAGCCCCAGCATTTT
CASSDPRDRAFLFNQPQHF
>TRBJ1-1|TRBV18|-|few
TGTGCCAGCTCACCCCCGACAGGCCCGGAGGGGACTGAAGCTTTCTTT
CASSPPTGPEGTEAFF
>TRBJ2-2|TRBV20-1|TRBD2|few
TGCAGTGCCCCGGGACTAGCGGGAGGAGGTAACACCGGGGAGCTGTTTTTT
CSAPGLAGGGNTGELFF
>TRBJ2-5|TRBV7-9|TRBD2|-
TGTGCCAGCAGCTTAGGGGGACTAGCGGTGATGTACTTC
CASSLGGLAVMYF
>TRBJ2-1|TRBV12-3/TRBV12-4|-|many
TGTGCCAGCAGTTTAGCGGGGGTAGCGGTGAGCTCGGACAATGAGCAGTTCTTC
CASSLAGVAVSSDNEQFF
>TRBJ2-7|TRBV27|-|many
TGTGCCAGCAGTTTCCGTAACTCCTACGAGCAGTACTTC
CASSFRNSYEQYF
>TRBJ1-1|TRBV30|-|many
TGTGCCTGGAGTGAGGTGGCGGGGGGCACTGAAGCTTTCTTT
CAWSEVAGGTEAFF
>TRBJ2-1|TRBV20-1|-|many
TGCAGTGCTGACCCTATCCACGGGACCTACAATGAGCAGTTCTTC
CSADPIHGTYNEQFF
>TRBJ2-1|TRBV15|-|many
TGTGCCACCAGCACGACGCCGGGGGCCTTCAATGAGCAGTTCTTC
CATSTTPGAFNEQFF
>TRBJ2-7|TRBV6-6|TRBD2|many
TGTGCCAGCAGTTACTCGATGCGGGGGATCTACGAGCAGTACTTC
CASSYSMRGIYEQYF
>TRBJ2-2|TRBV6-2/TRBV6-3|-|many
TGTGCCACCCGGGACACCCTTGGGACCGGGGAGCTGTTTTTT
CATRDTLGTGELFF
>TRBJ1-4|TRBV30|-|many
TGTGCCTGGAGCAGAGGAGGGAATGAAAAACTGTTTTTT
CAWSRGGNEKLFF
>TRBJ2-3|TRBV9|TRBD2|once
TGTGCCAGCAGTTTGAATAGCGGGAGTCTGGAAGATACGCAGTATTTT
CASSLNSGSLEDTQYF
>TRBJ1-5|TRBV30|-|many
TGTGCCTGGAGTTTAGGTGGCATGGGCAATCAGCCCCAGCATTTT
CAWSLGGMGNQPQHF
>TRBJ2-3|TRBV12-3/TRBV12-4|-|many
TGTGCCAGCAGCTTAGTGGATACGCAGTATTTT
CASSLVDTQYF
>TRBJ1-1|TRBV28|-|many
TGTGCCAGCAGTTTTTACACAGCGAACACTGAAGCTTTCTTT
CASSFYTANTEAFF
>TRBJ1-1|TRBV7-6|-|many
TGTGCCAGCAGCCTAGGGCGGGGGGCGAACGAAGCTTTCTTT
CASSLGRGANEAFF
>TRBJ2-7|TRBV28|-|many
TGTGCCAGCAGTTTATGGGGGGGTACCTACGAGCAGTACTTC
CASSLWGGTYEQYF
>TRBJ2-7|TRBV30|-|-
TGTGCCTGGAGTGTCTTTTACGGCGGTCTCGCGGGACAGAAAGTCGAGCAGTACTTC
CAWSVFYGGLAGQKVEQYF
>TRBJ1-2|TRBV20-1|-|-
TGCAGTGCTCAATCAGACTATGGCTACACCTTC
CSAQSDYGYTF
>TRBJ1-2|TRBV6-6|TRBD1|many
TGTGCCAGCAGTTACTCCGACAGGGACGGAGGCTACACCTTC
CASSYSDRDGGYTF
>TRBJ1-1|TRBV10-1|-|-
TGCGCCAGCAGTGAGTCGAACAGGGCTACTGAAGCTTTCTTT
CASSESNRATEAFF
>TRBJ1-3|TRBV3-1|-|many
TGTGCCAGCAGCCAAGAGAACTCTGGAAACACCATATATTTT
CASSQENSGNTIYF
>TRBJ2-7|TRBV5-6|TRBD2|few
TGTGCCAGCAGCTTGATAAGGAATTCACTAGCGGGAGGGGACGAGCAGTACTTC
CASSLIRNSLAGGDEQYF
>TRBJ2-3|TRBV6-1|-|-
TGTGCCAGCAGAACAGGGGGGGGGTCTGATACGCAGTATTTT
CASRTGGGSDTQYF
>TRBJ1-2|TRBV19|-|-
TGTGCCAGTAGTGCCTCAGGGTACCCCTATGGCTACACCTTC
CASSASGYPYGYTF
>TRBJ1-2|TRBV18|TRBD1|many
TGTGCCAGCTCACCCGGGACAGGGTCATCCTATGGCTACACCTTC
CASSPGTGSSYGYTF
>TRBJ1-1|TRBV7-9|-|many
TGTGCCAGCAGGCCCTGGGGGGTAAGCACTGAAGCTTTCTTT
CASRPWGVSTEAFF
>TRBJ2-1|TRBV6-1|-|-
TGTGCCAGCAGTGAACAGCCGAGCTCCTACAATGAGCAGTTCTTC
CASSEQPSSYNEQFF
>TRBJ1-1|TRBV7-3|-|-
TGTGCCAGCAGCTTCCGTGGGGCAGGCGCTGAAGCTTTCTTT
CASSFRGAGAEAFF
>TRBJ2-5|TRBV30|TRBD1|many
TGTGCCTGGAGTAGGGACAGGGGTTGGGAGACCCAGTACTTC
CAWSRDRGWETQYF
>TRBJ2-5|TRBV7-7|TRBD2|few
TGTGCTAGCAGCTCTGGACTAGCGGGGATACAAGAGACCCAGTACTTC
CASSSGLAGIQETQYF
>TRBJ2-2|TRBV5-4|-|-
TGTGCCAGCAGCAACCAGGGGAGGGAGCTGTTTTTT
CASSNQGRELFF
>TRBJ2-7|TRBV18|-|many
TGTGCCAGCTCACCACGCATCAATCACGAGCAGTACTTC
CASSPRINHEQYF
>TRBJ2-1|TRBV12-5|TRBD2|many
TGTGCTAGTGGCCCCATACTAGCGGGAGGGCCATCTGAGCAGTTCTTC
CASGPILAGGPSEQFF
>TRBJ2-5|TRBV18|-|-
TGTGCCAGCTCACCACCATCTATCCAGGAGACCCAGTACTTC
CASSPPSIQETQYF
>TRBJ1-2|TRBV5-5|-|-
TGTGCCAGCAGTCCTCCGGGACCGACTATACTATACACCTTC
CASSPPGPTILYTF
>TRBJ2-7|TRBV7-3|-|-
TGTGCCAGCAGCTTAACCGGTGCAGGGGACTACGAGCAGTACTTC
CASSLTGAGDYEQYF
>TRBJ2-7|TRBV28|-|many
TGTGCCAGCAGTCTACCTGGGGCAGGGGACTACGAGCAGTACTTC
CASSLPGAGDYEQYF
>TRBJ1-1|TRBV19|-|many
TGTGCCAGCAGTATGGGACAGAACACTGAAGCTTTCTTT
CASSMGQNTEAFF